This T cell receptor (beta chain) stems from a study of CD8+ T cells in alopecia areata. Isolated RNA was reverse transcribed into cDNA used as the sequencing template. Assay: immunoSEQ multiplex PCR; the TCRdb copy retains only in-frame clones and omits some. There are 140,000 to 150,000 clones in the sample; about 51% occur only once, and less than 1% lies in the top ten. Germline V lookup: CDR1 SNHLY, CDR2 FYNNEI. There are 13 residues in the CDR3. With V trimmed by 8 bases and J by 1 base, 5 bases remained unmatched. The study, taken as a whole, reports: It was lesional scalp, especially alopecia totalis/universalis, that showed higher clonality than normal scalp. The study found TCR sharing across patients less clear than in mice, possibly for HLA reasons.

A remark on this clone: Its specificity is unknown.

This specimen consisted of CD4+ T cells sorted from blood, obtained at week 0. The chain has TRBV2 and TRBJ2-7, with 7 bases fitting TRBD1. The origin of this receptor is a human donor with alopecia areata. The CDR3 DNA is TGTGCCAGCGCTGGCAGGGGGTCCTACGAGCAGTACTTC. Translated, it gives CASAGRGSYEQYF. The full variable domain, its missing parts supplied by reference TRBV2 and TRBJ2-7, is EPEVTQTPSHQVTQMGQEVILRCVPISNHLYFYWYRQILGQKVEFLVSFYNNEISEKSEIFDDQFSVERPDGSNFTLKIRSTKLEDSAMYFCASAGRGSYEQYFGPGTRLTVT.